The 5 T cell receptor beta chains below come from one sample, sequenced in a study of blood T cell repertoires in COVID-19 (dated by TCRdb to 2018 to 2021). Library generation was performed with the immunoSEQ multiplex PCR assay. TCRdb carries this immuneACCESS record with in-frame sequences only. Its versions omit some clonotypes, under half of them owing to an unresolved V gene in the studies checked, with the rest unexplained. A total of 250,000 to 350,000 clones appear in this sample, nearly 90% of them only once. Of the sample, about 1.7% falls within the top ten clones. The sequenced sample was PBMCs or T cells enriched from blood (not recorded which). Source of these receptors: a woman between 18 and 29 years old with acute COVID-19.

As DNA, the CDR3 is TGTGCCATCAGTGAGGGGTTTAGCGTAGCCTACGAGCAGTACTTC. Its protein is CAISEGFSVAYEQYF. This sequence joins TRBV10-3 and TRBJ2-7, with D tentatively TRBD2 (5 bases). Per the germline V gene, CDR1 is ENHRY and CDR2 is SYGVKD. There are 15 residues in the CDR3. V dropped 2 bases and J dropped 2 bases, with 13 bases sitting between them.

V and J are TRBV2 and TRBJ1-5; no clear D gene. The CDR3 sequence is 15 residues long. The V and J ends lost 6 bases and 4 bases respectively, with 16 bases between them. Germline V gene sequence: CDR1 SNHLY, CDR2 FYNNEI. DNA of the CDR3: TGTGCCAGCAGAGCGAACCGGGGTCTAAATCAGCCCCAGCATTTT. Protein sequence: CASRANRGLNQPQHF.

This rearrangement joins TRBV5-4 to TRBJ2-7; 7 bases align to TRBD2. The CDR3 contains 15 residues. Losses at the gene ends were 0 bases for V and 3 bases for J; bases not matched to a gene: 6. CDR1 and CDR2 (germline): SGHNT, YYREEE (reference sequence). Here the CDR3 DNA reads TGTGCCAGCAGCTTGGGGCGGGAGATCCTCTACGAGCAGTACTTC. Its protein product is CASSLGREILYEQYF.

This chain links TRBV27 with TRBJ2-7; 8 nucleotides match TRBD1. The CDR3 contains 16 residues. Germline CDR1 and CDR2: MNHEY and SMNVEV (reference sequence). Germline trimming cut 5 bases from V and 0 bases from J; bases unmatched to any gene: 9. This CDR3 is CASSPPGQVHSYEQYF. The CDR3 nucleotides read TGTGCCAGCAGTCCCCCGGGACAGGTCCACTCCTACGAGCAGTACTTC.

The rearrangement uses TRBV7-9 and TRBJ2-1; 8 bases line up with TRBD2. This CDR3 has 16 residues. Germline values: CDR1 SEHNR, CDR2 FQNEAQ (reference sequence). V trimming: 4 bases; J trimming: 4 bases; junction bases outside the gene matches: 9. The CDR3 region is CASSSPEGLEYNEQFF. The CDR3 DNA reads TGTGCCAGCAGCTCACCGGAGGGACTAGAGTACAATGAGCAGTTCTTC.